The present entry profiles one T cell receptor beta chain with its context. Enrollees, about 18 to 89 years old, lived in 24 US areas. CDR3 length: 11 amino acids. Germline CDR1 and CDR2: ENHRY and SYGVKD. Trimming at V came to 10 bases and at J to 5 bases, leaving 4 bases not matched to a gene. The protocol was immunoSEQ multiplex PCR, while the TCRdb copy is restricted to in-frame clones and leaves out a portion. There are about 250,000 clones in the sample; approximately 86% occur only once, and approximately 1.5% lies in the top ten. The data were obtained in a study of blood T cell repertoires in COVID-19. Across the study: The analysed material was cDNA or gDNA that came from T cells, B-cell-depleted T cells, or PBMCs.

Sample: PBMCs or T cells enriched from blood (not recorded which). The chain is built from TRBV10-3 and TRBJ2-5, with TRBD1 matching over 7 bases. The clonotype was recovered from a woman aged 50 to 60 who had recovered from COVID-19. CDR3 bases: TGTGCCACCCGACAGGGCGAGACCCAGTACTTC. Amino acids: CATRQGETQYF.